This TCR beta chain was documented in a study of T cells in localized non-small cell lung cancer. The study's findings and limits: Researchers found a median 57 of the top 100 tumor clones in adjacent lung.

CDR1 and CDR2 (germline): SGHDN, FVKESK. With 3 bases removed from V and 2 bases from J, the gap between germline ends came to 16 bases. CDR3 length: 16 amino acids. About this clone itself: The antigen is unknown.

Sequenced by immunoSEQ multiplex PCR; TCRdb stores in-frame clones only, minus some. The data hold around 3,500 clones, with 20% observed a single time. The material sequenced was lung tumor tissue, taken before any cancer treatment. V is TRBV14 and J is TRBJ2-5; TRBD2 is a possible D gene (6 bases). The sequence came from a woman aged 40-69 years with stage III squamous cell lung carcinoma. As DNA, the CDR3 is TGTGCCAGCAGCCATTTCAGCGGGTTACGGCAAGAGACCCAGTACTTC. Residues: CASSHFSGLRQETQYF.